What follows are 25 T cell receptor beta chains derived from one specimen sequenced in a study of regulatory T cells in long-lasting Graves disease. Arm-PCR of CDR3 regions and iRepertoire HTBI primers were used to build TCR beta libraries. TCRdb called the multiplex PCR reads again in MiXCR, with one record for every CDR3 protein. The sample has roughly 490,000 distinct CDR3 sequences; under 25% are singletons. Documented time point: persistent/refractory GD, antithyroid drugs over 5 years with positive TRAb. From RNA extracted from PBMCs, the TCR library was made. Sequencing used peripheral blood mononuclear cells (PBMCs), obtained when the disease was refractory, from a patient treated with antithyroid drugs. Source of these receptors: a female donor with Graves disease.

The chain links TRBV19 to TRBJ1-5; D ambiguous. The V gene lost 0 bases and the J gene lost 1 base, with 13 bases spanning the gap. Per the germline V gene, CDR1 is LNHDA and CDR2 is SQIVND (reference sequence). The length of the CDR3 is 17 residues. The CDR3 sequence is CASSIDDRLLSNQPQHF. For the CDR3, the DNA is TGTGCCAGTAGTATAGATGACCGCCTTCTGAGCAATCAGCCCCAGCATTTT.

This clonotype was counted many times. The rearrangement joins TRBV7-9 to TRBJ1-1; no firm D call. This CDR3 spans 14 amino acids. Germline V gene data show CDR1 as SEHNR and CDR2 as FQNEAQ (reference sequence). V was clipped by 3 bases and J by 1 base, with 9 bases between them. The CDR3 nucleotides read TGTGCCAGCAGCTTGAGGGCAGGGAACACTGAAGCTTTCTTT. It codes for CASSLRAGNTEAFF. Full variable domain (remainder filled in from reference TRBV7-9 and TRBJ1-1): DTGVSQNPRHKITKRGQNVTFRCDPISEHNRLYWYRQTLGQGPEFLTYFQNEAQLEKSRLLSDRFSAERPKGSFSTLEIQRTEQGDSAMYLCASSLRAGNTEAFFGQGTRLTVV.

This clonotype was counted ten times or more. V usage is TRBV27 and J usage is TRBJ1-2, with D maybe TRBD1 (5 bases). The germline CDR1 and CDR2 sequences are MNHEY and SMNVEV (reference sequence). The CDR3 spans 15 residues. Trimming cost V 3 bases and J 4 bases, with 15 bases left between them. For the CDR3, the DNA is TGTGCCAGCAGTTTCTTTGACAACCAGGGCTATGGCTACACCTTC. As protein: CASSFFDNQGYGYTF.

This clonotype was seen a handful of times. This sequence joins TRBV19 and TRBJ1-2; TRBD1 might be the D (5 bases). CDR1 is LNHDA and CDR2 is SQIVND in the germline V gene (reference sequence). The CDR3 length is 13 residues. Trimming cost V 6 bases and J 4 bases, with 12 bases left between them. The CDR3 region is CASRGGTVYGYTF. In DNA form, the CDR3 reads TGTGCCAGTAGGGGCGGGACCGTCTATGGCTACACCTTC. Full variable domain (rest looked up from reference TRBV19 and TRBJ1-2): DGGITQSPKYLFRKEGQNVTLSCEQNLNHDAMYWYRQDPGQGLRLIYYSQIVNDFQKGDIAEGYSVSREKKESFPLTVTSAQKNPTAFYLCASRGGTVYGYTFGSGTRLTVV.

The table lists this clonotype with many counts. The genes are TRBV2 and TRBJ2-2, with no clear D. V was cut by 0 bases and J by 8 bases, with 10 bases left in between. Germline V gives CDR1 SNHLY, CDR2 FYNNEI. The CDR3 runs 14 residues. The CDR3 sequence is CASSEARSTGELFF. DNA of the CDR3: TGTGCCAGCAGTGAAGCGAGGAGTACGGGGGAGCTGTTTTTT.

In its sample, this clonotype was seen many times. The chain is built from TRBV5-5 and TRBJ1-4; 7 positions match TRBD1. The V gene end was trimmed by 1 base and the J gene end by 4 bases; junction bases not matched to a gene: 10. Germline CDR1 is SGHKS and CDR2 is YYEKEE (reference sequence). This CDR3 has 17 residues. CDR3 sequence: CASSLSAGGSGNEKLFF. For the CDR3, the DNA is TGTGCCAGCAGCTTGTCGGCAGGGGGTTCTGGTAATGAAAAACTGTTTTTT.

The V call is TRBV7-9, the J call TRBJ2-7; TRBD1 is a possible D gene (7 bases). CDR3 size: 15 residues. With 5 bases removed from V and 4 bases from J, the gap between germline ends came to 18 bases. Germline V lookup: CDR1 SEHNR, CDR2 FQNEAQ (reference sequence). CDR3 DNA: TGTGCCAGCAGCCCCCGGCAGGGGGAGGATTACGAGCAGTACTTC. Protein product: CASSPRQGEDYEQYF. Full variable domain (outside the CDR3, taken from reference TRBV7-9 and TRBJ2-7): DTGVSQNPRHKITKRGQNVTFRCDPISEHNRLYWYRQTLGQGPEFLTYFQNEAQLEKSRLLSDRFSAERPKGSFSTLEIQRTEQGDSAMYLCASSPRQGEDYEQYFGPGTRLTVT.

In this sample, this clonotype turned up a few times. The chain is built from TRBV11-2 and TRBJ2-2; 9 nucleotides match TRBD1. V was clipped by 7 bases and J by 3 bases; unmatched bases: 3. Germline V gene sequence: CDR1 SGHAT, CDR2 FQNNGV. The CDR3 covers 14 residues. CDR3 residues: CASNRDRDTGELFF. DNA for the CDR3: TGTGCCAGCAACCGGGACAGGGACACCGGGGAGCTGTTTTTT.

V and J are TRBV20-1 and TRBJ1-1; D not certain. Germline V lookup: CDR1 DFQATT, CDR2 SNEGSKA (reference sequence). CDR3 length: 13 amino acids. With 3 bases removed from V and 2 bases from J, the gap between germline ends came to 10 bases. The CDR3 here is CSARNPDNTEAFF. In DNA, the CDR3 is TGCAGTGCTAGGAATCCGGATAACACTGAAGCTTTCTTT.

This clonotype was seen at least ten times. The J gene is TRBJ1-5, the V gene TRBV30; a possible D gene is TRBD1 (5 bases). The germline gives CDR1 GTSNPN, CDR2 SVGIG (reference sequence). The CDR3 consists of 13 residues. The V end was cut by 0 bases, the J end by 4 bases, with 7 bases between. The CDR3 DNA is TGTGCCTGGAGTGTACGGGGGAATCAGCCCCAGCATTTT. Its protein product is CAWSVRGNQPQHF.

The sample holds a few counts of this clonotype. V and J are TRBV6-1 and TRBJ1-5; 7 nucleotides align to TRBD1. In germline, CDR1 is MNHNS, CDR2 SASEGT. This CDR3 spans 16 amino acids. With V trimmed by 5 bases and J by 8 bases, 15 bases remained unmatched. Here the CDR3 reads CASSRRDSPFGEPQHF. CDR3 coding DNA: TGTGCCAGCAGTCGACGGGACAGCCCATTCGGTGAGCCCCAGCATTTT.

V gene TRBV4-3 combines with J gene TRBJ2-2; perhaps TRBD2 as D (6 bases). The V gene's germline CDR1 is LGHNA and CDR2 YSLEER. This CDR3 has 16 amino acids. The V end lost 2 bases, the J end lost 3 bases, and 13 bases lay between the germline ends. The CDR3 region is CASSQNPGADTGELFF. The CDR3 DNA reads as TGCGCCAGCAGCCAAAACCCGGGAGCAGACACCGGGGAGCTGTTTTTT.

The chain combines TRBV5-1 with TRBJ1-1; TRBD1 matches 8 bases. Germline V gives CDR1 SGHRS, CDR2 YFSETQ. J was trimmed by 5 bases and V by 0 bases; bases with no gene match: 6. The CDR3 loop spans 15 amino acids. CDR3 loop: CASSLDRQGWTEAFF. CDR3 coding DNA: TGCGCCAGCAGCTTGGACCGACAGGGGTGGACTGAAGCTTTCTTT.

V gene TRBV9 combines with J gene TRBJ1-5; possibly TRBD1 for D (6 bases). CDR1 is SGDLS and CDR2 is YYNGEE in the germline V gene. The CDR3 sequence is 14 residues long. V shed 0 bases and J shed 9 bases, with 13 bases lying between them. The CDR3 nucleotides are TGTGCCAGCAGCGTAGCCTCACAGGGCGCGCCCCAGCATTTT. Encoded protein: CASSVASQGAPQHF.

This clonotype was detected many times. V and J are TRBV12-3 or TRBV12-4 and TRBJ2-7, with 10 bases that match TRBD1. Trimming at V came to 5 bases and at J to 3 bases, leaving 4 bases not matched to a gene. There are 14 residues in the CDR3. The CDR3 bases are TGTGCCAGCAGTAGACAGGGGGCTCTCTACGAGCAGTACTTC. It translates to CASSRQGALYEQYF.

This chain links TRBV7-2 with TRBJ1-2; D not certain. CDR3 length: 15 amino acids. Germline loops: CDR1 SGHTA, CDR2 FQGNSA. V was trimmed by 5 bases and J by 12 bases, leaving 25 bases between them. The CDR3 protein is CASSQEQGESRGNTF. Written as DNA, the CDR3 is TGTGCCAGCAGCCAAGAGCAAGGCGAGAGCCGGGGTAACACCTTC.

This chain links TRBV28 with TRBJ2-2; 12 nucleotides agree with TRBD2. The J segment lost 6 bases and the V segment lost 5 bases, leaving 19 bases of the junction unmatched. CDR1 MDHEN and CDR2 SYDVKM come from the germline V gene. The CDR3 runs 20 residues. The CDR3 protein is CASSPTPHWTSGKSAGELFF. CDR3 coding DNA: TGTGCCAGCAGTCCCACTCCCCATTGGACTAGCGGGAAATCAGCCGGGGAGCTGTTTTTT.

This clonotype was seen a single time. Just one base apart from a much larger clone, this may be a read error. V gene TRBV6-1 combines with J gene TRBJ2-7, with 9 bases lining up with TRBD1. V shed 7 bases, J shed 6 bases, and the junction held 13 bases outside the gene matches. CDR1 and CDR2 (germline): MNHNS, SASEGT. CDR3 length: 15 amino acids. The CDR3 here is CASNLPGQGTSEQYF. The CDR3 DNA is TGTGCCAGCAACCTTCCGGGACAGGGCACCTCCGAGCAGTACTTC.

The rearrangement links TRBV18 to TRBJ2-5, with D uncertain. The CDR3 has 14 residues. The V gene lost 4 bases and the J gene lost 5 bases, with 14 bases spanning the gap. The germline gives CDR1 KGHSH, CDR2 LQKENI. In DNA, the CDR3 is TGTGCCAGCTCACGTGCTGCTAATGACGAGACCCAGTACTTC. It codes for CASSRAANDETQYF. The variable domain in full, with the rest retrieved from reference TRBV18 and TRBJ2-5, is NAGVMQNPRHLVRRRGQEARLRCSPMKGHSHVYWYRQLPEEGLKFMVYLQKENIIDESGMPKERFSAEFPKEGPSILRIQQVVRGDSAAYFCASSRAANDETQYFGPGTRLLVL.

This clonotype was seen only a few times. V is TRBV14 and J is TRBJ1-1; D ambiguous. Germline CDR1 and CDR2: SGHDN and FVKESK. V lost 0 bases to trimming and J lost 3 bases, with 14 bases between them. The CDR3 has 16 residues. The CDR3 reads CASSQDLVLRHTEAFF. The CDR3 region has the DNA TGTGCCAGCAGCCAAGATCTCGTCCTAAGGCACACTGAAGCTTTCTTT.

This clonotype occurred a few times. The chain is built from TRBV27 and TRBJ2-1; 7 nucleotides align to TRBD2. Germline trimming cut 4 bases from V and 5 bases from J; bases unmatched to any gene: 11. The CDR3 runs to 16 residues. Germline lookup yields CDR1 MNHEY and CDR2 SMNVEV (reference sequence). The CDR3 loop is CASSSPGLTMNNEQFF. CDR3 nucleotides: TGTGCCAGCAGTTCCCCGGGACTAACAATGAACAATGAGCAGTTCTTC.

V gene TRBV3-1 combines with J gene TRBJ1-1, with TRBD1 as a possible D gene (5 bases). The V and J ends lost 1 base and 6 bases respectively, with 9 bases between them. The CDR3 length is 13 residues. CDR1 and CDR2 from the germline V gene are LGHDT and YNNKEL (reference sequence). DNA of the CDR3: TGTGCCAGCAGCCAAGGGGGGGACCCTGAAGCTTTCTTT. Encoded protein: CASSQGGDPEAFF.

In its sample, this clonotype was seen many times. The DNA for the CDR3 is TGTGCCACCAGTGATTTATTAGGGATCGCTGAAGCTTTCTTT. It translates to CATSDLLGIAEAFF. This chain connects TRBV24-1 to TRBJ1-1; D is undetermined. The CDR3 consists of 14 residues. Germline-derived CDR1 and CDR2 are KGHDR and SFDVKD. Deletions cut 1 base from V and 6 bases from J, with 11 bases between.

This clonotype occurred many times. The chain uses TRBV7-2 and TRBJ2-7; 8 bases fit TRBD1. J lost 5 bases, V lost 3 bases, and 9 bases had no gene match. The CDR3 runs 15 residues. Germline V lookup: CDR1 SGHTA, CDR2 FQGNSA. CDR3 residues: CASSFNLGTGDEQYF. The CDR3 coding sequence is TGTGCCAGCAGCTTTAACCTTGGGACAGGCGACGAGCAGTACTTC.

With respect to this clonotype: One junction end does not reproduce the germline sequence, and a read error may be involved. The chain combines TRBV5-1 with TRBJ2-6, with D perhaps matching TRBD2 (5 bases). Germline CDR1 reads SGHRS; CDR2 reads YFSETQ. The CDR3 spans 16 residues. The CDR3 spells CASSFSGSSGTNVLTF. The CDR3 bases are TGCGCCAGCAGCTTTAGTGGGAGCTCTGGGACCAACGTCCTGACTTTC.